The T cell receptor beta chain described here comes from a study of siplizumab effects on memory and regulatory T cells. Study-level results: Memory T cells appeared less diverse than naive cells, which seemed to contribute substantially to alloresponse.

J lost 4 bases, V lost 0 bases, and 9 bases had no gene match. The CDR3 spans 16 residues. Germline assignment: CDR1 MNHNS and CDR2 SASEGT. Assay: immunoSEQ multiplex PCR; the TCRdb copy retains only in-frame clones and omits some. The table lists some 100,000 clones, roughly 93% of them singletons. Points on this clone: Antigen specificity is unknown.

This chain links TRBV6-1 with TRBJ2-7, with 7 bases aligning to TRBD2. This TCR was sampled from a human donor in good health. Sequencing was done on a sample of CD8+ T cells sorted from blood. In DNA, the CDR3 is TGTGCCAGCAGTGAAGCGCCTAGCGGAAAAGCATACGAGCAGTACTTC. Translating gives CASSEAPSGKAYEQYF.